This T cell receptor beta chain was identified in a study of vaccination and CD4 T cells after COVID-19. At the level of the study: According to the study, participants were given two doses of BNT162b2 or mRNA-1273 vaccine. Stimulation of cells relied on overlapping spike peptides derived from SARS-CoV-2, HCoV-NL63, HCoV-OC43 and HCoV-229E.

CD4+ T cells that had been cultured provided DNA sequenced with the Oncomine TCR Beta short-read assay. TCRdb processed the PCR reads anew with MiXCR; each CDR3 protein has one entry. The sample lists roughly 8,700 distinct CDR3 sequences, approximately 22% seen once, with roughly a fifth in the top ten. Documented treatment: roughly 11-day PBMC culture with coronavirus spike peptide pools or control peptides (ViraFEST assay). V lost 5 bases and J 2 bases, leaving 11 bases between the germline ends. In germline, CDR1 is SEHNR, CDR2 FQNEAQ (reference sequence). The length of the CDR3 is 14 residues. Only a few counts were recorded for this clonotype. Its antigen remains unidentified.

This receptor was taken from a human donor with COVID-19. The sequencing input was cultured CD4+ T cells from blood. The gene calls are TRBV7-9 and TRBJ2-3; D call uncertain. The chain's CDR3 is CASSPLGITDTQYF. Written as DNA, the CDR3 is TGTGCCAGCAGCCCCCTAGGGATCACAGATACGCAGTATTTT.